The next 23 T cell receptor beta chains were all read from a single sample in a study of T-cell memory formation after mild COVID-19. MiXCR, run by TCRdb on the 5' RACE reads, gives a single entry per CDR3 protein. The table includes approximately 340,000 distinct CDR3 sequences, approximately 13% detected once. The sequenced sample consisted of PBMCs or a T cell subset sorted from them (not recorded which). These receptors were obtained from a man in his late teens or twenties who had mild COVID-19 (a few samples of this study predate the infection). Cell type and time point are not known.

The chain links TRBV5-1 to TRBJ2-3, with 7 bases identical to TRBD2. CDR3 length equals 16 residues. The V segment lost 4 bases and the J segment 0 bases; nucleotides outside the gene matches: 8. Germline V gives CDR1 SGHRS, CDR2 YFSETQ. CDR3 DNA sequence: TGCGCCAGCAGCGTTGCGTTGGGGGGGAGCACAGATACGCAGTATTTT. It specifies CASSVALGGSTDTQYF.

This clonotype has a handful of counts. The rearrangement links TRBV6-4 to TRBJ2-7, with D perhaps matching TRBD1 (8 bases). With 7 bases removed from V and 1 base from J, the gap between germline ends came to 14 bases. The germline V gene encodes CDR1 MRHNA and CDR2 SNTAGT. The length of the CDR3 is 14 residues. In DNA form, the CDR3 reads TGTGCCAGCAATGGACAGGGAGGGTCCTACGAGCAGTACGTC. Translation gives CASNGQGGSYEQYV.

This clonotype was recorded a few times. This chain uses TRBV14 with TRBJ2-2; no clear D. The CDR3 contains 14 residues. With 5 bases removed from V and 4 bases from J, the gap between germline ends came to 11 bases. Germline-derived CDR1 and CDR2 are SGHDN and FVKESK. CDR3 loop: CASSSDSATGELFF. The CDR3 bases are TGTGCCAGCAGCTCTGACTCAGCCACCGGGGAGCTGTTTTTT.

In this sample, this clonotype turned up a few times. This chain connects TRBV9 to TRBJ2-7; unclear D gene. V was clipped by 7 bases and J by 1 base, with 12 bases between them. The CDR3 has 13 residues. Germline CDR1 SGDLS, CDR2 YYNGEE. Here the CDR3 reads CASARGGSYEQYF. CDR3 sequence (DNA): TGTGCCAGCGCCCGCGGCGGTTCCTACGAGCAGTACTTC. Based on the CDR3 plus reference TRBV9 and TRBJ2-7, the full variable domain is DSGVTQTPKHLITATGQRVTLRCSPRSGDLSVYWYQQSLDQGLQFLIQYYNGEERAKGNILERFSAQQFPDLHSELNLSSLELGDSALYFCASARGGSYEQYFGPGTRLTVT.

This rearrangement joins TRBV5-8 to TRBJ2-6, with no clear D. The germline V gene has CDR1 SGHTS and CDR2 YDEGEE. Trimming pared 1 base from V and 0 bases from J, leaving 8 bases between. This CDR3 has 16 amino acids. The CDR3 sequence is CASSLRSDSGANVLTF. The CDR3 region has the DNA TGTGCCAGCAGCTTGCGGAGTGACTCTGGGGCCAACGTCCTGACTTTC.

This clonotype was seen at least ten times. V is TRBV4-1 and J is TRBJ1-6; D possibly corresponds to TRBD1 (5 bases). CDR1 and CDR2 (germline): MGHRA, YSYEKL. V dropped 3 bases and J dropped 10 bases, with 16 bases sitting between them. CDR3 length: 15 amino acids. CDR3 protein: CASSHRRGSGSPLHF. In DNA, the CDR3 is TGCGCCAGCAGCCACAGACGGGGGAGTGGGTCACCCCTCCACTTT.

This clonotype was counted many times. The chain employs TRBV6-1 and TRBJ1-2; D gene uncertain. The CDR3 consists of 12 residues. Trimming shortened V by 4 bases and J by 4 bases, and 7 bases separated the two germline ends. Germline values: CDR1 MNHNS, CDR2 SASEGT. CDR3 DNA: TGTGCCAGCAGTGCCAGGACCTATGGCTACACCTTC. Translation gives CASSARTYGYTF.

The CDR3 sequence: CASSYSPGQSRYSNQPQHF. The CDR3 DNA reads TGTGCCAGCAGTTACTCACCGGGACAGAGCCGATATAGCAATCAGCCCCAGCATTTT. V is TRBV6-2 or TRBV6-3 and J is TRBJ1-5; 7 bases are a match to TRBD1. Germline CDR1 MNHEY, CDR2 SVGEGT. This CDR3 is 19 amino acids long. The ends lost 0 bases at V and 0 bases at J; junction bases unmatched: 11.

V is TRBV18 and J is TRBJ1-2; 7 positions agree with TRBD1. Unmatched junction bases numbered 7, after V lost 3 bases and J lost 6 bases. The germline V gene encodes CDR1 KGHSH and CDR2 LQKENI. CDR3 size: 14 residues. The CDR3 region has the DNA TGTGCCAGCTCACCCCTCGGAGGGGGCGATGGCTACACCTTC. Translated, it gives CASSPLGGGDGYTF.

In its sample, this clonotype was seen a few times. DNA of the CDR3: TGTGCCAGCAGTTCACAGGGTGCCGGAAACACCATATATTTT. Its translation is CASSSQGAGNTIYF. The chain carries TRBV6-6 and TRBJ1-3, with D possibly being TRBD1 (6 bases). Trimming left V 4 bases short and J 4 bases short, with 11 bases between. Germline CDR1 is MNHNY and CDR2 is SVGAGI (reference sequence). The CDR3 consists of 14 residues.

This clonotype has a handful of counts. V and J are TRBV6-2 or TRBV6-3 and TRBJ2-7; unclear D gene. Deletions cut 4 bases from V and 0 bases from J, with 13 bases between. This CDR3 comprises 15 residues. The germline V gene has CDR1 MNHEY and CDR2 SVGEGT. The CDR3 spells CASSLKVLSSYEQYV. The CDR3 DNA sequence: TGTGCCAGCAGTTTGAAGGTGCTGAGCTCCTACGAGCAGTACGTC.

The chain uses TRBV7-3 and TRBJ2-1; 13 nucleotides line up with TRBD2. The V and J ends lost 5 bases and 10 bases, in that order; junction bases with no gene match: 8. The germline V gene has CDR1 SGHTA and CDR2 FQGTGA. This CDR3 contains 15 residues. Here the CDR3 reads CASSPTSGGAQEQFF. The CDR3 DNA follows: TGTGCCAGCAGCCCTACTAGCGGGGGGGCCCAGGAGCAGTTCTTC. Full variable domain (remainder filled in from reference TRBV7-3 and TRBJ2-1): GAGVSQTPSNKVTEKGKYVELRCDPISGHTALYWYRQSLGQGPEFLIYFQGTGAADDSGLPNDRFFAVRPEGSVSTLKIQRTERGDSAVYLCASSPTSGGAQEQFFGPGTRLTVL.

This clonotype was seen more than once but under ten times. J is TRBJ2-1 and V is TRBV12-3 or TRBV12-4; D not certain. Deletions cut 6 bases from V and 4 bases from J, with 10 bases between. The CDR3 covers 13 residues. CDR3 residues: CASSTNRYNEQFF. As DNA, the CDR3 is TGTGCCAGCAGCACAAACCGATACAATGAGCAGTTCTTC.

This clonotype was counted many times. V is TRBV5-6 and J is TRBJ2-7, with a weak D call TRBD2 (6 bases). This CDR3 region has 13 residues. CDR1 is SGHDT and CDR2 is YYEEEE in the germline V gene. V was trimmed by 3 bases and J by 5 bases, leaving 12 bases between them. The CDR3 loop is CASSSGVPNEQYF. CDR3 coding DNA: TGTGCCAGCAGCTCGGGGGTTCCCAACGAGCAGTACTTC.

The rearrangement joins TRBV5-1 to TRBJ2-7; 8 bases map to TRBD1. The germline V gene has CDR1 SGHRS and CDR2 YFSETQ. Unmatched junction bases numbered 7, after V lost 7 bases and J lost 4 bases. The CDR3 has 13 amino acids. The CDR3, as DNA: TGCGCCAGCCCAAGACAGGGGAAGTACGAGCAGTACGTC. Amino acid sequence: CASPRQGKYEQYV.

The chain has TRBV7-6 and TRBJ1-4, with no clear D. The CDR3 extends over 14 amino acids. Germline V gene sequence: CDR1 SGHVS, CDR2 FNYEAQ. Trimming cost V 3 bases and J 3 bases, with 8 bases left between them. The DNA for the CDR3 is TGTGCCAGCAGCTTCCCGGGCCCTAATGAAAAACTGTTTTTT. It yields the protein CASSFPGPNEKLFF.

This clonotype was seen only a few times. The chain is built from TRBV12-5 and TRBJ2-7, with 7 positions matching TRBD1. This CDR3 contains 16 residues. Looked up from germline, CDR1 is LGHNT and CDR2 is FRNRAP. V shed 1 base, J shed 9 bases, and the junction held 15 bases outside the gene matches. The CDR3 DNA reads TGTGCTAGTGGTTTGGACGGGACAGACGACCTACGAGGGCAGTACTTC. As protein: CASGLDGTDDLRGQYF.

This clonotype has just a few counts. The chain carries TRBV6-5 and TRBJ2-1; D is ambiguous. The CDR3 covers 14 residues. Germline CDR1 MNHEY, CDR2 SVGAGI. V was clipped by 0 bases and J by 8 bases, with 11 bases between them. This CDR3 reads CASSYSRLRDEQFF. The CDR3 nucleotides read TGTGCCAGCAGTTACTCGAGACTGCGCGATGAGCAGTTCTTC.

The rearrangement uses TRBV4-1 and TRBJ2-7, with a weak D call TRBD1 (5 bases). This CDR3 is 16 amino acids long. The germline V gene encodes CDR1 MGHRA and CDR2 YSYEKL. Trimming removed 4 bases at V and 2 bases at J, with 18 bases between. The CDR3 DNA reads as TGCGCCAGCAGCCCCCTCTCGGCAGGGCAAGCCTACGAGCAGTACTTC. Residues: CASSPLSAGQAYEQYF.

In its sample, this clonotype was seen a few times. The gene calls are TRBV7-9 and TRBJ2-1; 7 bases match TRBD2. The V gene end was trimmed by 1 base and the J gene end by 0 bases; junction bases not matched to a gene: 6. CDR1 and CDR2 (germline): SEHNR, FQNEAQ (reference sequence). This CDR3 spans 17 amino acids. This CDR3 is CASSLENSGPSYNEQFF. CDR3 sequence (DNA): TGTGCCAGCAGCTTAGAAAATAGCGGGCCCTCCTACAATGAGCAGTTCTTC.

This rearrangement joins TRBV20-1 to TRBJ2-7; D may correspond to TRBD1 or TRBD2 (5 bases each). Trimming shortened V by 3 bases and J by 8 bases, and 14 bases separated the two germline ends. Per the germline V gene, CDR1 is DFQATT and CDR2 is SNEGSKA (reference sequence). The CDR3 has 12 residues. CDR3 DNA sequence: TGCAGTGCTAGCAGGGACCACGAGCAGCAGTACTTC. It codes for CSASRDHEQQYF.

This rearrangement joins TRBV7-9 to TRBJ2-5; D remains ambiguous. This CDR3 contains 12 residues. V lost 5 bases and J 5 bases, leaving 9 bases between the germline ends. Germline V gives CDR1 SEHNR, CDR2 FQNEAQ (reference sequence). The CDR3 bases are TGTGCCAGCAGCAGCCGTTCGGAGACCCAGTACTTC. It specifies CASSSRSETQYF. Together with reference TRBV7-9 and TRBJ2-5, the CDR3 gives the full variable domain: DTGVSQNPRHKITKRGQNVTFRCDPISEHNRLYWYRQTLGQGPEFLTYFQNEAQLEKSRLLSDRFSAERPKGSFSTLEIQRTEQGDSAMYLCASSSRSETQYFGPGTRLLVL.

CDR3 in amino acids: CASSLTSGVWADTQYF. DNA for the CDR3: TGTGCCAGCAGTCTGACTAGCGGGGTTTGGGCAGATACGCAGTATTTT. V usage is TRBV27 and J usage is TRBJ2-3, with 11 bases lining up with TRBD2. This CDR3 spans 16 amino acids. Trimming cost V 5 bases and J 4 bases; bases outside gene matches: 8. In germline, CDR1 is MNHEY, CDR2 SMNVEV (reference sequence).